This entry describes one T cell receptor beta chain. The sample comes from a study of blood T cell repertoires in COVID-19. Study-level background: COVID-19 samples, acute and convalescent, were from the United States, Italy and Spain. PBMCs, B-cell-depleted T cells, or T cells were the source of the cDNA or gDNA that made up the material.

Germline loops: CDR1 LNHDA, CDR2 SQIVND (reference sequence). CDR3 length equals 14 residues. V shed 7 bases, J shed 7 bases, and the junction held 6 bases outside the gene matches. Per the authors' pipeline: Amplification of reference gene primers provided the estimated nucleated cell counts. The repertoire was sequenced with immunoSEQ multiplex PCR; TCRdb's copy has only in-frame clones and lacks some. Clonal size and the V and J genes are those of that table, whereas D and trimming came from the DNA. The top ten hold around 5.4% of the sample, which has around 250,000 clones, around 88% seen once.

This sequence joins TRBV19 and TRBJ1-6, with 8 bases lining up with TRBD1. The origin of this receptor is an elderly man with acute or convalescent COVID-19. The sample was peripheral blood. CDR3 in amino acids: CASTVTGVNSPLHF. The CDR3 DNA sequence: TGTGCCAGTACCGTGACAGGGGTGAATTCACCCCTCCACTTT. The full variable domain, completed using reference TRBV19 and TRBJ1-6, is DGGITQSPKYLFRKEGQNVTLSCEQNLNHDAMYWYRQDPGQGLRLIYYSQIVNDFQKGDIAEGYSVSREKKESFPLTVTSAQKNPTAFYLCASTVTGVNSPLHFGNGTRLTVT.